This T cell receptor (beta chain) is drawn from a study of regulatory T cells in long-lasting Graves disease. This clonotype was seen repeatedly, ten times or more. The antigen is undetermined. Relying on iRepertoire HTBI primers and Arm-PCR of CDR3 regions, the team built TCR beta libraries. Each CDR3 protein gets one entry after TCRdb re-called the multiplex PCR reads with MiXCR. The top ten clones hold 20% of a sample with roughly 400,000 distinct CDR3 sequences, less than 25% of them seen once. With 4 bases clipped from V and 1 base from J, the junction kept 8 bases outside the gene matches. The CDR3 consists of 18 residues. Germline V gene lookup returns CDR1 MDHEN and CDR2 SYDVKM. Overall study results and limits: TCR diversity in persistent Graves' patients was below that of newly diagnosed ones.

As for time point: persistent/refractory GD, antithyroid drugs over 5 years with positive TRAb. The TCR library used RNA extracted from PBMCs. This clonotype was sampled from a female donor with Graves disease. The material sequenced was peripheral blood mononuclear cells (PBMCs), taken when the disease was refractory, from a patient treated with antithyroid drugs. This rearrangement joins TRBV28 to TRBJ2-7, with 15 nucleotides matching TRBD2. CDR3 bases: TGTGCCAGCAGTTCCGGACTAGCGGGAGGGCCTAGGTCCTACGAGCAGTACTTC. Amino acid sequence: CASSSGLAGGPRSYEQYF.